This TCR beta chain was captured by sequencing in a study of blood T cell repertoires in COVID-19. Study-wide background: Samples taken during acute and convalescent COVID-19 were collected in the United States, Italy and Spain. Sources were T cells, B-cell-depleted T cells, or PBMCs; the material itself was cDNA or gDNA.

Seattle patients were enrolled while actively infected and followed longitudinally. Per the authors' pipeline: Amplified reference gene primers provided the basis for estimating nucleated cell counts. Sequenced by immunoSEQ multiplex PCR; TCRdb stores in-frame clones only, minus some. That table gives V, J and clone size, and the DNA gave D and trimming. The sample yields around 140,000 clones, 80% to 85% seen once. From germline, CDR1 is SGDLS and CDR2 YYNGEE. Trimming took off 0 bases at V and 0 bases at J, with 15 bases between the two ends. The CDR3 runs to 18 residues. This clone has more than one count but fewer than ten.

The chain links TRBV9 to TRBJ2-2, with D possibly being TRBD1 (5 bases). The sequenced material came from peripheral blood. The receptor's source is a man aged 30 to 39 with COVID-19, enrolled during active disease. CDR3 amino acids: CASSVARQGTSNTGELFF. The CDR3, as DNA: TGTGCCAGCAGCGTAGCCCGGCAGGGAACATCGAACACCGGGGAGCTGTTTTTT.